Listed here are 7 T cell receptor beta chains from one sample, sequenced in a study of cytomegalovirus exposure and HLA in healthy donors. A multiplex PCR was run with 60 Vbeta primers and 13 Jbeta primers. The method was immunoSEQ multiplex PCR; TCRdb's version includes in-frame clones alone and lacks a portion of them. The sample lists roughly 79,000 clones, around four fifths occurring once. The sequenced material came from PBMCs. The receptors were sampled from a woman between 45 and 65 years old in good health and CMV-seropositive.

The chain combines TRBV6-1 with TRBJ2-4; 9 bases line up with TRBD2. The germline V gene encodes CDR1 MNHNS and CDR2 SASEGT. This CDR3 has 11 amino acids. Germline trimming cut 5 bases from V and 15 bases from J; bases unmatched to any gene: 5. The CDR3 sequence is CASSLAGRGYF. The DNA of the CDR3 is TGTGCCAGCAGTCTAGCGGGGCGGGGGTACTTC.

This chain uses TRBV10-3 with TRBJ2-1; D is uncertain. V dropped 0 bases and J dropped 4 bases, with 10 bases sitting between them. Germline CDR1 is ENHRY and CDR2 is SYGVKD. This CDR3 spans 15 amino acids. The CDR3 nucleotides read TGTGCCATCAGTGAGTCCGCATACCGGTACAATGAGCAGTTCTTC. Amino acid sequence: CAISESAYRYNEQFF.

This clone was counted many times. V gene TRBV6-5 combines with J gene TRBJ2-6; D is ambiguous. The CDR3 consists of 15 residues. In germline, CDR1 is MNHEY, CDR2 SVGAGI. Deletions cut 5 bases from V and 0 bases from J, with 8 bases between. This CDR3 reads CASSPTVSGANVLTF. Here the CDR3 DNA reads TGTGCCAGCAGTCCTACGGTCTCTGGGGCCAACGTCCTGACTTTC.

The chain joins TRBV9 to TRBJ2-2; D perhaps matches TRBD2 (5 bases). This CDR3 is 14 amino acids long. CDR1 and CDR2 (germline): SGDLS, YYNGEE. Trimming took off 0 bases at V and 7 bases at J, with 10 bases between the two ends. Written as DNA, the CDR3 is TGTGCCAGCAGCGTAGAGGCTAGCAGCGGGGAGCTGTTTTTT. This translates into CASSVEASSGELFF. The full variable domain, with the rest looked up from reference TRBV9 and TRBJ2-2, is DSGVTQTPKHLITATGQRVTLRCSPRSGDLSVYWYQQSLDQGLQFLIQYYNGEERAKGNILERFSAQQFPDLHSELNLSSLELGDSALYFCASSVEASSGELFFGEGSRLTVL.

This clone has just one count. The CDR3 DNA follows: TGTGCCAGCAGTTCCAGGACAGGGGGCTACGAGCAGTACTTC. Translated: CASSSRTGGYEQYF. The chain joins TRBV6-6 to TRBJ2-7; TRBD1 matches 10 bases. This CDR3 is 14 amino acids long. J was trimmed by 3 bases and V by 4 bases; bases with no gene match: 3. Germline CDR1 is MNHNY and CDR2 is SVGAGI (reference sequence).

V and J are TRBV29-1 and TRBJ1-4; a weak D match, TRBD1 (5 bases). Germline V lookup: CDR1 SQVTM, CDR2 ANQGSEA. The CDR3 covers 14 residues. V was trimmed by 6 bases and J by 0 bases, leaving 11 bases between them. This CDR3 is CSVQDTPTNEKLFF. DNA of the CDR3: TGCAGCGTGCAGGACACTCCAACTAATGAAAAACTGTTTTTT. Based on the CDR3 plus reference TRBV29-1 and TRBJ1-4, the full variable domain is SAVISQKPSRDICQRGTSLTIQCQVDSQVTMMFWYRQQPGQSLTLIATANQGSEATYESGFVIDKFPISRPNLTFSTLTVSNMSPEDSSIYLCSVQDTPTNEKLFFGSGTQLSVL.

This sequence joins TRBV6-5 and TRBJ1-1, with D unresolved. Trimming took 8 bases from V and 5 from J, leaving 15 bases between them. This CDR3 contains 13 residues. In germline, CDR1 is MNHEY, CDR2 SVGAGI. CDR3 sequence (DNA): TGTGCCAGCGGGCGCAGTAAGAGAACTGAAGCTTTCTTT. It specifies CASGRSKRTEAFF.